This T cell receptor beta chain was recovered during a study of T cells in Graves' hyperthyroidism and ophthalmopathy. Study results and limitations: Model output signaled ophthalmopathy a median around 6.9 months ahead of onset. Peripheral blood also featured most of the thyroid clonotypes expanded above 0.001.

Amplified TCR beta CDR3 regions derived from RNA transcripts. Using the HTBI primer set, a first-round RT-PCR was run on the TCR CDR3. Each CDR3 protein gets one entry after TCRdb re-called the multiplex PCR reads with MiXCR. The data show a few hundred thousand distinct CDR3 sequences, 40% to 50% seen once. As to this clonotype: As yet, its antigen is unknown.

Uncontrolled infection, other autoimmune disease, pregnancy or lactation led to exclusion. Sequencing was carried out using peripheral blood or thyroid tissue (not recorded which). This TCR derives from an adult woman with Graves' disease, either hyperthyroidism or ophthalmopathy (not recorded which).

In DNA form, the CDR3 reads TGTGCCAGCAGTTACTCGTTCGCAGGGAACACTGAAGCTTTCTTT. Amino acids: CASSYSFAGNTEAFF. This chain uses TRBV6-5 with TRBJ1-1; D is unclear. V was trimmed by 0 bases and J by 1 base, leaving 9 bases between them. This CDR3 is 15 amino acids long. CDR1 and CDR2 (germline): MNHEY, SVGAGI.